The clone carrying this T cell receptor beta chain has more than one count but fewer than ten. This specimen comes from a study of CD8 T cells in ankylosing spondylitis. Trimming took 0 bases from V and 3 from J; bases not matched to a gene: 5. Germline CDR1 and CDR2: LGHNA and YNFKEQ. The CDR3 runs 15 residues. TCRdb processed the 5' RACE reads anew with MiXCR; each CDR3 protein has one entry. The repertoire holds under 300,000 distinct CDR3 sequences, with over 15% as singletons. The specimen sequenced was blood, either unsorted or a sorted T cell fraction (not recorded which). This TCR was recovered from a male donor with ankylosing spondylitis or in good health (not recorded which). This sequence joins TRBV4-2 and TRBJ2-7, with TRBD2 matching over 7 bases. CDR3 amino acids: CASSQEAGIGYEQYF. DNA for the CDR3: TGTGCCAGCAGCCAAGAAGCGGGAATTGGCTACGAGCAGTACTTC.